Each of the 18 T cell receptor beta chains below was sequenced from the same sample in a study of T cells in localized non-small cell lung cancer. Produced via immunoSEQ multiplex PCR; TCRdb's table is partial and in-frame only. The sample lists 15,000 to 20,000 clones; nearly 90% were seen once. This specimen was peripheral blood mononuclear cells, taken before any cancer treatment. Receptors originate from a woman aged 35 to 69 with stage III lung adenocarcinoma.

The V call is TRBV29-1, the J call TRBJ1-2, with D uncertain. The CDR3 is made up of 11 amino acids. Trimming pared 6 bases from V and 2 bases from J, leaving 7 bases between. CDR1 and CDR2 from the germline V gene are SQVTM and ANQGSEA. The CDR3 DNA reads as TGCAGCGTCCCTAGAAACTATGGCTACACCTTC. Encoded protein: CSVPRNYGYTF.

This chain links TRBV5-6 with TRBJ2-6; D is perhaps TRBD2 (6 bases). There are 15 residues in the CDR3. CDR1 is SGHDT, CDR2 YYEEEE, per germline. The V gene lost 2 bases and the J gene lost 2 bases, with 8 bases spanning the gap. CDR3 bases: TGTGCCAGCAGCTTAGGAGGGGCTGGGGCCAACGTCCTGACTTTC. It encodes CASSLGGAGANVLTF.

V gene TRBV2 combines with J gene TRBJ2-5; TRBD2 might be the D (5 bases). The CDR3 is 14 amino acids. The germline gives CDR1 SNHLY, CDR2 FYNNEI. V lost 3 bases to trimming and J lost 7 bases, with 15 bases between them. For the CDR3, the DNA is TGTGCCAGCAGTGAGGCCTTAAATCGGGGGACCCAGTACTTC. This codes for CASSEALNRGTQYF. The whole variable domain, remainder taken from reference TRBV2 and TRBJ2-5, is EPEVTQTPSHQVTQMGQEVILRCVPISNHLYFYWYRQILGQKVEFLVSFYNNEISEKSEIFDDQFSVERPDGSNFTLKIRSTKLEDSAMYFCASSEALNRGTQYFGPGTRLLVL.

This rearrangement joins TRBV30 to TRBJ2-7, with D perhaps matching TRBD1 (6 bases). V was shortened by 4 bases and J by 3 bases, with 19 bases between the two germline ends. Germline CDR1 is GTSNPN and CDR2 is SVGIG (reference sequence). The CDR3 length is 15 residues. CDR3 nucleotide sequence: TGTGCCTGGATCCCCCGGGACAAGTCCCTCTACGAGCAGTACTTC. Amino acids: CAWIPRDKSLYEQYF.

The rearrangement links TRBV10-3 to TRBJ2-3; 12 bases are a match to TRBD2. Per the germline V gene, CDR1 is ENHRY and CDR2 is SYGVKD. This CDR3 is built from 14 residues. Trimming took 11 bases from V and 3 from J; bases not matched to a gene: 6. The CDR3 sequence is CAVGLAGGTDTQYF. CDR3 nucleotide sequence: TGTGCCGTAGGCCTAGCGGGGGGGACAGATACGCAGTATTTT.

The V gene is TRBV6-4, the J gene TRBJ2-5, with 10 bases matching TRBD1. In germline, CDR1 is MRHNA, CDR2 SNTAGT. The CDR3 has 14 residues. With V trimmed by 4 bases and J by 6 bases, 5 bases remained unmatched. CDR3 DNA sequence: TGTGCCAGCAGTGCGACAGGGGGCGAGAAGACCCAGTACTTC. Translating gives CASSATGGEKTQYF.

This chain connects TRBV15 to TRBJ2-7, with a tentative D call TRBD2 (7 bases). From germline, CDR1 is LNHNV and CDR2 YYDKDF (reference sequence). Trimming removed 6 bases at V and 5 bases at J, with 17 bases between. This CDR3 spans 14 amino acids. The CDR3 sequence: CATRGGRGPHEQYF. The CDR3 region has the DNA TGTGCCACCAGGGGGGGGCGGGGGCCCCACGAGCAGTACTTC. The whole variable domain, filled in from reference TRBV15 and TRBJ2-7, reads DAMVIQNPRYQVTQFGKPVTLSCSQTLNHNVMYWYQQKSSQAPKLLFHYYDKDFNNEADTPDNFQSRRPNTSFCFLDIRSPGLGDTAMYLCATRGGRGPHEQYFGPGTRLTVT.

The chain uses TRBV7-3 and TRBJ2-1; D is unclear. The CDR3 consists of 15 residues. Germline CDR1 SGHTA, CDR2 FQGTGA. Trimming pared 2 bases from V and 7 bases from J, leaving 15 bases between. The CDR3 loop reads CASSLLAPPENEQFF. CDR3 DNA: TGTGCCAGCAGCTTATTGGCCCCCCCGGAAAATGAGCAGTTCTTC.

The chain uses TRBV19 and TRBJ1-5; a possible D gene is TRBD1 (5 bases). The CDR3 is made up of 14 amino acids. Germline CDR1 and CDR2: LNHDA and SQIVND (reference sequence). Trimming stripped 6 bases from V and 0 bases from J, with 9 bases between. The chain's CDR3 is CASSWDDSNQPQHF. CDR3 coding DNA: TGTGCCAGTAGCTGGGACGATAGCAATCAGCCCCAGCATTTT.

The rearrangement uses TRBV2 and TRBJ1-4; 8 bases are a match to TRBD1. CDR1 is SNHLY and CDR2 is FYNNEI in the germline V gene. The V and J ends lost 2 bases and 8 bases, in that order; junction bases with no gene match: 7. This CDR3 contains 15 residues. The CDR3 DNA reads TGTGCCAGCAGTGAACTGGGACAGGCGGGCGAAAAACTGTTTTTT. Protein: CASSELGQAGEKLFF.

The chain uses TRBV5-1 and TRBJ1-5; D unresolved. The CDR3 is 13 residues long. Trimming pared 3 bases from V and 6 bases from J, leaving 10 bases between. Germline CDR1 is SGHRS and CDR2 is YFSETQ. The CDR3 sequence is CASSSTGSQPQHF. Here the CDR3 DNA reads TGCGCCAGCAGCTCTACGGGGAGTCAGCCCCAGCATTTT.

This chain joins TRBV2 and TRBJ1-5, with 9 bases matching TRBD1. V lost 7 bases and J lost 2; bases outside the gene matches: 9. The CDR3 has 16 residues. In germline, CDR1 is SNHLY, CDR2 FYNNEI. DNA of the CDR3: TGTGCCAGCAACCCACAGGGGGCCTTAGGCAATCAGCCCCAGCATTTT. It codes for CASNPQGALGNQPQHF.

As for this clone: The junction departs from germline at one end; a sequencing error may be responsible. The genes are TRBV7-2 and TRBJ2-7; 13 nucleotides match TRBD2. The CDR3 length is 16 residues. Germline CDR1 is SGHTA and CDR2 is FQGNSA. The CDR3 sequence: CASSLGLAGASYEQYF. The DNA for the CDR3 is TGTGCCAGCAGTTTAGGACTAGCGGGGGCTTCCTACGAGCAGTACTTC.

The V call is TRBV5-1, the J call TRBJ2-3; the D is unclear. The CDR3 loop spans 15 amino acids. The germline gives CDR1 SGHRS, CDR2 YFSETQ. V lost 0 bases, J lost 0 bases, and 8 bases lay in between. The CDR3 protein is CASSLGHASTDTQYF. As DNA, the CDR3 is TGCGCCAGCAGCTTGGGACACGCTAGCACAGATACGCAGTATTTT.

This clone is a singleton in its sample. The V gene is TRBV7-6, the J gene TRBJ2-5, with D perhaps matching TRBD1 (5 bases). CDR1 and CDR2 (germline): SGHVS, FNYEAQ. With 4 bases removed from V and 5 bases from J, the gap between germline ends came to 5 bases. The CDR3 is 11 amino acids. The CDR3 sequence is CASSSGETQYF. The CDR3 DNA is TGTGCCAGCAGCTCAGGGGAGACCCAGTACTTC.

The chain carries TRBV4-3 and TRBJ2-7; 9 nucleotides agree with TRBD1. CDR3 length: 16 amino acids. Trimming cost V 1 base and J 1 base; bases outside gene matches: 5. Germline V gene lookup returns CDR1 LGHNA and CDR2 YSLEER. The CDR3, as DNA: TGCGCCAGCAGCCAAGGGGCCGGGACAGGGTCCTACGAGCAGTACTTC. Its protein is CASSQGAGTGSYEQYF.

The chain uses TRBV5-6 and TRBJ1-2; D may be TRBD1 (6 bases). The CDR3 runs to 13 residues. Deletions cut 5 bases from V and 6 bases from J, with 14 bases between. Germline V gene lookup returns CDR1 SGHDT and CDR2 YYEEEE. CDR3 sequence (DNA): TGTGCCAGCAGAGCCCCGGGGGCAAATGGCTACACCTTC. It encodes CASRAPGANGYTF.

The CDR3 DNA reads as TGTGCCAGCAGTTGGGCAGGACGCTCCTACGAGCAGTACTTC. Protein: CASSWAGRSYEQYF. The chain links TRBV6-5 to TRBJ2-7; D not certain. CDR3 size: 14 residues. The germline V gene has CDR1 MNHEY and CDR2 SVGAGI. The ends were cut back, 4 bases at V and 0 bases at J, with 10 bases in the middle.